Each of the 26 T cell receptor beta chains below was sequenced from the same sample in a study of shared clonotypes between healthy human individuals (dated by TCRdb to 2018 to 2020). Libraries were made using the immunoSEQ multiplex PCR assay. TCRdb provides this immuneACCESS table in a form limited to in-frame rearrangements. Some clones are lacking; in checked studies, under half of them reflect an unresolved V gene, and why the rest are absent is not known. The sample table shows some 89,000 clones, and 67% are seen once. The ten largest clones take up roughly 43% of the sample. Input material: memory CD8+ T cells sorted from blood. This specimen's cell subset or site label, interpreted: CD45RO+ cells pooled with CCR7-negative TemRA cells. The receptors shown here come from a man aged 30-40 years in good health.

This clone was observed a few times. This chain joins TRBV27 and TRBJ1-1; D gene unclear. The CDR3 sequence is 17 residues long. Between the trimmed V and J ends, which lost 4 bases and 0 bases, there was a span of 18 bases. From germline, CDR1 is MNHEY and CDR2 SMNVEV (reference sequence). The CDR3: CASSYFGASGLNTEAFF. For the CDR3, the DNA is TGTGCCAGCAGTTATTTCGGTGCATCTGGGTTGAACACTGAAGCTTTCTTT.

V and J are TRBV15 and TRBJ2-5; 12 bases are a match to TRBD1. Germline assignment: CDR1 LNHNV and CDR2 YYDKDF (reference sequence). V shed 7 bases and J 4 bases; nucleotides not matched to a gene: 7. This CDR3 is 15 amino acids long. The CDR3 here is CATTQRDRGRETQYF. CDR3 DNA: TGTGCCACCACCCAAAGGGACAGGGGGCGAGAGACCCAGTACTTC. Full variable domain (remainder filled in from reference TRBV15 and TRBJ2-5): DAMVIQNPRYQVTQFGKPVTLSCSQTLNHNVMYWYQQKSSQAPKLLFHYYDKDFNNEADTPDNFQSRRPNTSFCFLDIRSPGLGDTAMYLCATTQRDRGRETQYFGPGTRLLVL.

The genes are TRBV6-6 and TRBJ2-7; D is ambiguous. CDR1 is MNHNY and CDR2 is SVGAGI in the germline V gene (reference sequence). The CDR3 length is 12 residues. V was trimmed by 2 bases and J by 6 bases, leaving 8 bases between them. CDR3 sequence reads: CASSYGAIEQYF. DNA of the CDR3: TGTGCCAGCAGTTACGGCGCGATCGAGCAGTACTTC.

The V call is TRBV18, the J call TRBJ2-3, with D perhaps TRBD2 (5 bases). CDR3 size: 14 residues. Germline lookup yields CDR1 KGHSH and CDR2 LQKENI. Trimming pared 1 base from V and 3 bases from J, leaving 8 bases between. DNA for the CDR3: TGTGCCAGCTCACCACTCGCGGGTACAGATACGCAGTATTTT. It translates to CASSPLAGTDTQYF.

J is TRBJ2-5 and V is TRBV28; D remains unclear. Trimming stripped 6 bases from V and 2 bases from J, with 13 bases between. The CDR3 spans 14 residues. Per the germline V gene, CDR1 is MDHEN and CDR2 is SYDVKM. CDR3 sequence: CASSRSPGQETQYF. DNA for the CDR3: TGTGCCAGCAGCCGCTCTCCCGGACAAGAGACCCAGTACTTC.

This chain uses TRBV6-1 with TRBJ1-4, with D perhaps TRBD1 (5 bases). The germline V gene has CDR1 MNHNS and CDR2 SASEGT. V lost 1 base and J lost 8, with 11 bases in between. The CDR3 runs 14 residues. CDR3 region: CASSEVRDLEKLFF. The CDR3 DNA sequence: TGTGCCAGCAGTGAAGTACGGGACCTCGAAAAACTGTTTTTT.

CDR3 in DNA: TGCGCCAGCAGCCAGTTAGCGGCAAGCTCCTACGAGCAGTACTTC. Its translation: CASSQLAASSYEQYF. This chain uses TRBV4-1 with TRBJ2-7; D may be TRBD2 (6 bases). Trimming took 3 bases from V and 0 from J, leaving 12 bases between them. The germline CDR1 and CDR2 sequences are MGHRA and YSYEKL. The CDR3 consists of 15 residues.

The rearrangement uses TRBV2 and TRBJ1-1, with a tentative D call TRBD1 (6 bases). V was cut by 0 bases and J by 1 base, with 12 bases left in between. The CDR3 has 16 residues. Germline lookup yields CDR1 SNHLY and CDR2 FYNNEI. CDR3 in amino acids: CASSEAWQGKNTEAFF. In nucleotides, the CDR3 is TGTGCCAGCAGTGAAGCGTGGCAGGGGAAGAACACTGAAGCTTTCTTT.

The chain is built from TRBV19 and TRBJ2-7; TRBD1 aligns across 8 bases. This CDR3 spans 14 amino acids. Looked up from germline, CDR1 is LNHDA and CDR2 is SQIVND (reference sequence). The J segment lost 5 bases and the V segment lost 6 bases, leaving 9 bases of the junction unmatched. CDR3 sequence: CASSSPDRAHEQYF. In DNA, the CDR3 is TGTGCCAGTAGCAGCCCGGACAGGGCCCACGAGCAGTACTTC.

This clone was counted a few times. The V gene is TRBV11-2, the J gene TRBJ2-5, with D perhaps TRBD2 (6 bases). The CDR3 sequence is 15 residues long. V was trimmed by 3 bases and J by 4 bases, leaving 15 bases between them. Germline V gives CDR1 SGHAT, CDR2 FQNNGV. The CDR3 DNA follows: TGTGCCAGCAGCTTGGGGGGAGGAATTTTAGAGACCCAGTACTTC. Translating it yields CASSLGGGILETQYF.

The gene calls are TRBV28 and TRBJ2-6; D possibly uses TRBD1 or TRBD2 (6 bases each). Germline loops: CDR1 MDHEN, CDR2 SYDVKM. This CDR3 has 16 amino acids. V shed 5 bases and J shed 0 bases, with 11 bases lying between them. This chain's CDR3 is CASSPTGASGANVLTF. CDR3 nucleotide sequence: TGTGCCAGCAGTCCTACGGGGGCCTCTGGGGCCAACGTCCTGACTTTC.

The V gene is TRBV11-2, the J gene TRBJ2-1, with D possibly matching TRBD2 (5 bases). V was shortened by 1 base and J by 4 bases, with 14 bases between the two germline ends. The CDR3 is 16 residues long. The V gene's germline CDR1 is SGHAT and CDR2 FQNNGV. CDR3 amino acids: CASSLGQSGAYNEQFF. CDR3 nucleotides: TGTGCCAGCAGCTTAGGTCAAAGCGGAGCTTACAATGAGCAGTTCTTC.

There are many counts of this clone. This sequence joins TRBV19 and TRBJ2-1; 11 bases fit TRBD1. This CDR3 is built from 15 residues. Germline CDR1 reads LNHDA; CDR2 reads SQIVND (reference sequence). The ends lost 6 bases at V and 6 bases at J; junction bases unmatched: 7. The CDR3 DNA follows: TGTGCCAGTAGCCCGGGACAGGGGGTGGGCAATGAGCAGTTCTTC. Its translation: CASSPGQGVGNEQFF.

This clone was seen repeatedly, ten times or more. This rearrangement joins TRBV2 to TRBJ2-7; possibly TRBD1 for D (6 bases). Per the germline V gene, CDR1 is SNHLY and CDR2 is FYNNEI. V gave up 3 bases and J gave up 2 bases, with 14 bases separating them. The CDR3 totals 15 residues. The CDR3 DNA reads TGTGCCAGCAGTGAGAGTTGGGACAATACCTACGAGCAGTACTTC. It translates to CASSESWDNTYEQYF.

This chain joins TRBV29-1 and TRBJ2-1; tentative D call: TRBD1 (6 bases). Germline assignment: CDR1 SQVTM and CDR2 ANQGSEA. This CDR3 contains 14 residues. The V end lost 6 bases, the J end lost 3 bases, and 15 bases lay between the germline ends. CDR3 residues: CSVTPDRDYNEQFF. The CDR3 nucleotides are TGCAGCGTCACGCCGGACAGAGACTACAATGAGCAGTTCTTC.

This clone was seen only a few times. The V and J genes are TRBV10-1 and TRBJ2-3; the D is unclear. The CDR3 spans 14 residues. In germline, CDR1 is WNHNN, CDR2 SYGVQD (reference sequence). V was cut by 0 bases and J by 2 bases, with 6 bases left in between. The CDR3 protein is CASSESVLTDTQYF. DNA of the CDR3: TGCGCCAGCAGTGAGTCGGTCCTCACAGATACGCAGTATTTT.

The chain combines TRBV5-1 with TRBJ1-2; the D gene is possibly TRBD1 (6 bases). The CDR3 length is 14 residues. Deletions cut 2 bases from V and 3 bases from J, with 11 bases between. The germline V gene has CDR1 SGHRS and CDR2 YFSETQ. The CDR3 region is CASSFSGGDYGYTF. In DNA, the CDR3 is TGCGCCAGCAGCTTTTCGGGGGGCGACTATGGCTACACCTTC. Filled out from reference TRBV5-1 and TRBJ1-2, the complete variable domain reads KAGVTQTPRYLIKTRGQQVTLSCSPISGHRSVSWYQQTPGQGLQFLFEYFSETQRNKGNFPGRFSGRQFSNSRSEMNVSTLELGDSALYLCASSFSGGDYGYTFGSGTRLTVV.

The chain has TRBV18 and TRBJ1-4; D unclear. Deletions cut 3 bases from V and 8 bases from J, with 10 bases between. The CDR3 extends over 13 amino acids. CDR1 and CDR2 from the germline V gene are KGHSH and LQKENI. The CDR3 coding sequence is TGTGCCAGCTCACCTCTCGATAAGGAAAAACTGTTTTTT. Residues: CASSPLDKEKLFF.

The J gene is TRBJ2-2, the V gene TRBV4-3, with 9 positions matching TRBD1. CDR3 length: 19 amino acids. With 3 bases clipped from V and 6 bases from J, the junction kept 17 bases outside the gene matches. Germline lookup yields CDR1 LGHNA and CDR2 YSLEER. CDR3 nucleotide sequence: TGCGCCAGCAGCCAGTTAGTGTTCGGACAGGGGAATGACCCCGGGGAGCTGTTTTTT. Amino acids: CASSQLVFGQGNDPGELFF.

In this sample, this clone turned up a few times. Germline and junction disagree at one end, which may indicate a read error. This chain joins TRBV6-1 and TRBJ2-3, with 9 bases fitting TRBD2. Germline lookup yields CDR1 MNHNS and CDR2 SASEGT. The CDR3 runs 15 residues. The CDR3 DNA reads TGCGCCAGCGCGGGCCCAAGCGGGAGGCCAGATACGCAGTATTTT. Its protein product is CASAGPSGRPDTQYF.

The gene calls are TRBV7-9 and TRBJ2-5, with D perhaps given as TRBD1 or TRBD2 (6 bases each). The CDR3 sequence is 15 residues long. The germline CDR1 and CDR2 sequences are SEHNR and FQNEAQ (reference sequence). V was pared by 2 bases and J by 5 bases, with 15 bases between. CDR3 in amino acids: CASSLRGRGGETQYF. CDR3 DNA sequence: TGTGCCAGCAGCTTAAGAGGCAGGGGAGGCGAGACCCAGTACTTC.

This clone was detected ten times or more. This specimen includes other DNA sequences encoding the same CDR3. The rearrangement links TRBV7-9 to TRBJ2-6; D gene unclear. This CDR3 contains 16 residues. V was clipped by 0 bases and J by 0 bases, with 6 bases between them. Germline-derived CDR1 and CDR2 are SEHNR and FQNEAQ (reference sequence). Written as DNA, the CDR3 is TGTGCCAGCAGCTTAGCGCGGAACTCTGGGGCCAACGTCCTGACTTTC. Translating it yields CASSLARNSGANVLTF.

This clone appeared a single time. The chain links TRBV18 to TRBJ2-2; no clear D gene. Germline loops: CDR1 KGHSH, CDR2 LQKENI. The CDR3 covers 12 residues. V gave up 0 bases and J gave up 5 bases, with 1 base separating them. CDR3 region: CASSPPTGELFF. DNA for the CDR3: TGTGCCAGCTCACCACCGACCGGGGAGCTGTTTTTT.

V and J are TRBV25-1 and TRBJ2-7; TRBD1 aligns across 8 bases. V was clipped by 2 bases and J by 7 bases; unmatched bases: 13. Germline V CDR1 and CDR2: MGHDK, SYGVNS. The CDR3 is 16 residues long. The CDR3 spells CASSENPGGVLREQYF. The DNA for the CDR3 is TGTGCCAGCAGTGAAAACCCAGGGGGCGTTCTGAGGGAGCAGTACTTC.

The chain has TRBV5-4 and TRBJ2-7, with 7 bases identical to TRBD2. The CDR3 contains 14 residues. V was pared by 4 bases and J by 2 bases, with 6 bases of the junction left unmatched. The V gene's germline CDR1 is SGHNT and CDR2 YYREEE (reference sequence). CDR3 nucleotides: TGTGCCAGCAGCCCGGGACTACCAGCCTACGAGCAGTACTTC. It codes for CASSPGLPAYEQYF.

The CDR3 sequence is CASIPLRTRQETQYF. The CDR3 DNA reads as TGTGCCAGCATACCCCTACGGACCCGGCAAGAGACCCAGTACTTC. The genes are TRBV2 and TRBJ2-5; no firm D call. Deletions cut 7 bases from V and 2 bases from J, with 17 bases between. Germline V gene data show CDR1 as SNHLY and CDR2 as FYNNEI. CDR3 length equals 15 residues.